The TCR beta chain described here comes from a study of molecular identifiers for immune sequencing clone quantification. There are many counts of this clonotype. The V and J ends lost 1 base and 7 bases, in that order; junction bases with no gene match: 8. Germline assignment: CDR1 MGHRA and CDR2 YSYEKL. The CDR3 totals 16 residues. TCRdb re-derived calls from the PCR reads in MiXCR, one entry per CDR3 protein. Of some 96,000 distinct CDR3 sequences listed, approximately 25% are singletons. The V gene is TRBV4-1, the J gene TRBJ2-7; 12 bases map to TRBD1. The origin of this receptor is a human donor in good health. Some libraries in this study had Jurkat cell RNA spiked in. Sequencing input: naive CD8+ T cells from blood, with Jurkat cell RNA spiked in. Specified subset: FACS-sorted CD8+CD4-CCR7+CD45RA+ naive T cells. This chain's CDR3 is CASSQAQGTGGTEQYF. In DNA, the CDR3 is TGCGCCAGCAGCCAAGCCCAGGGGACAGGGGGCACAGAGCAGTACTTC.